A selection of T cell receptor beta chains follows, all from one sample in a study of read filtering for tumor transcriptome and immune sequencing. TCRdb reanalysed the reads using MiXCR and keeps one entry per CDR3 protein. The table lists about 58,000 distinct CDR3 sequences, about 12% of them singletons. The sample was a population of CD138-negative cells sorted from bone marrow. Receptor source: a donor over 35 with multiple myeloma. The CDR3 runs from the conserved cysteine through the conserved F or W. D genes are given only for firm matches. Not all rows give a size; the values are once, few, many and, for expanded clones, a class.

V gene,J gene,clone size,D gene,CDR3 length,CDR3 DNA,CDR3 protein
TRBV13,TRBJ1-5,NA,NA,14,TGTGCCAGCAGCTCACGACGGAGTTATCAGCCCCAGCATTTT,CASSSRRSYQPQHF
TRBV9,TRBJ1-5,many,TRBD1,15,TGTGCCAGCAGCCTAGGGGACAGCTCTTATCAGCCCCAGCATTTT,CASSLGDSSYQPQHF
TRBV7-6,TRBJ2-5,once,NA,15,TGTGCCAGCAGCTTAGCGGGGTCCCAGCAAGAGACCCGGTACTTC,CASSLAGSQQETRYF
TRBV10-3,TRBJ1-2,NA,NA,14,TGTGCCATCAGTGAGGCCCCCGGGCGAGGAGGCTACACCTTC,CAISEAPGRGGYTF
TRBV20-1,TRBJ1-1,many,TRBD1,14,TGCAGTGCTAGGGCAGGGGGCTTGGGCACTGAAGCTTTCTTT,CSARAGGLGTEAFF
TRBV14,TRBJ2-1,NA,NA,19,TGTGCCAGCAGCCATAGGGGCCCTCTTATAGACCCCTCCTACAATGAGCAGTCCTTC,CASSHRGPLIDPSYNEQSF
TRBV7-3,TRBJ1-1,many,NA,14,TGTGCCAGCAGTCCTGTCTCCTCGAACACTGAAGCTTTCTTT,CASSPVSSNTEAFF
TRBV20-1,TRBJ1-1,many,TRBD1,14,TGCAGTGCTAGAGATCCACAGGGGAGCACTGAAGCTTTCTTT,CSARDPQGSTEAFF
TRBV19,TRBJ1-5,many,NA,16,TGTGCCAGTAGCCAATCCGGGAGGGGATTCGATCAGCCCCAGCATTTT,CASSQSGRGFDQPQHF
TRBV5-4,TRBJ1-5,many,TRBD1,15,TGTGCCAGCAGTTTGAGTGGGACAGGCAATCAGCCCCAGCATTTT,CASSLSGTGNQPQHF
TRBV10-3,TRBJ1-1,many,NA,12,TGTGCCATCAGTGCGGGGGCTACTGAAGCTTTCTTT,CAISAGATEAFF
TRBV6-5,TRBJ2-7,many,NA,14,TGTGCCAGCAGCTCCGACCAGGGGACCTACGAGCAGTACTTC,CASSSDQGTYEQYF
TRBV6-6,TRBJ1-1,many,NA,13,TGTGCCAGCCAGGGTTTAGGGAACACTGAAGCTTTCTTT,CASQGLGNTEAFF
TRBV19,TRBJ2-1,many,TRBD2,14,TGTGCCAGTAGGCAGATTGAAGCGGGGAATGAGCAGTTCTTC,CASRQIEAGNEQFF
TRBV7-9,TRBJ2-2,many,NA,14,TGTGCCAGCAGCTTCGGCTTCAACACCGGGGAGCTGTTTTTT,CASSFGFNTGELFF
TRBV27,TRBJ1-1,many,NA,14,TGTGCCAGCAGTTTGGGGGTTGTGGCCACTGAAGCTTTCTTT,CASSLGVVATEAFF
TRBV2,TRBJ2-5,many,TRBD1,14,TGTGCCAGCAGACCCGGGACAGCCCAAGAGACCCAGTACTTC,CASRPGTAQETQYF
TRBV10-3,TRBJ2-2,few,TRBD2,17,TGTGCCATCAGTGAGTCGGGAGGGCACCGGTCGTCCGGGGAGCTGTTTTTT,CAISESGGHRSSGELFF
TRBV9,TRBJ2-1,many,TRBD2,13,TGTGCCAGCAGCCCCGGACTAGCCCCAGTGCAGTTCTTC,CASSPGLAPVQFF
TRBV20-1,TRBJ2-5,many,TRBD2,13,TGCAGTGCCGGGCCGGGGGGCCAAGAGACCCAGTACTTC,CSAGPGGQETQYF
TRBV3-1,TRBJ2-1,many,NA,16,TGTGCCAGCAGCCAAGCTGCGGGTTATTCCTACAATGAGCAGTTCTTC,CASSQAAGYSYNEQFF
TRBV5-1,TRBJ1-1,many,TRBD1,15,TGCGCCAGCAGCTTAACCTGGACAGGGAAATTTGAAGCTTTCTTT,CASSLTWTGKFEAFF
TRBV10-1,TRBJ2-5,many,TRBD1,16,TGCGCCAGCAGTGAGGGGACAGGGGCAGTCCAAGAGACCCAGTACTTC,CASSEGTGAVQETQYF
TRBV5-1,TRBJ1-4,many,TRBD1,14,TGCGCCAGCAGCTTGAGACAGGGAGGTGAAAAACTGTTTTTT,CASSLRQGGEKLFF
TRBV9,TRBJ1-1,NA,NA,13,TGTGCCAGCAGCGTAGTAGCGAACACTGAAGCTTTCTTT,CASSVVANTEAFF
TRBV12-3/TRBV12-4,TRBJ1-1,NA,TRBD1,14,TGTGCCAGCAGGTACGACAGGGGAAACACTGTAGCCTTCTTT,CASRYDRGNTVAFF
TRBV3-1,TRBJ2-1,many,NA,15,TGTGCCAGCAGCCCCGACAGGAGCTCCTACAATGAGCAGTTCTTC,CASSPDRSSYNEQFF
TRBV4-1,TRBJ2-5,NA,TRBD1,14,TGCGCCCGCAGCCAAGAACAGGGGAGCGAGACCCAGTACTTC,CARSQEQGSETQYF
TRBV5-1,TRBJ2-7,NA,NA,13,TGCGCCAGCGGTTTGGGTAGGCAGCGCGAGCAGTACTTC,CASGLGRQREQYF
TRBV7-3,TRBJ2-1,many,TRBD2,15,TGTGCCAGCAGCCAGTCGGGGGGGGCAGGTGGTGAGCAGTTCTTC,CASSQSGGAGGEQFF
TRBV5-1,TRBJ2-7,many,NA,15,TGCGCCAGCAGCAACGGTGTGGGGTTGGAGTACGAGCAGTACTTC,CASSNGVGLEYEQYF
TRBV11-2,TRBJ2-7,NA,TRBD1,15,TGTGCCAGCAGGTTGACGGACAGGGTGGGGTACGAGCAGTACTTC,CASRLTDRVGYEQYF
TRBV9,TRBJ2-3,many,TRBD2,16,TGTGCCAGCAGCGGCGGACTAGCGGGGGCCCCTGGTACGCAGTATTTT,CASSGGLAGAPGTQYF
TRBV7-9,TRBJ1-4,many,NA,12,TGTGCCAGCAGCTTTAATTACGAAAAACTGTTTTTT,CASSFNYEKLFF
TRBV29-1,TRBJ2-5,many,NA,12,TGCAGCGCCGCGGGACAACAAGAGACCCAGTACTTC,CSAAGQQETQYF
TRBV4-1,TRBJ1-1,NA,TRBD1,17,TGCGCCAGCAGCCAACCGGACAGGGGTAGCCTGGGCACTGAAGCTTTCTTT,CASSQPDRGSLGTEAFF
TRBV12-3/TRBV12-4,TRBJ1-2,many,NA,14,TGTGCCAGCAGTTTAGCGCAGGGGTTGCGTGGCTACACCTTC,CASSLAQGLRGYTF
TRBV20-1,TRBJ2-5,many,NA,13,TGCAGTGCTAGAAAGGGGACCGGAGGGACCCAGTACTTC,CSARKGTGGTQYF
TRBV30,TRBJ2-7,many,NA,12,TGTGCCTGGAGTCTACTAGCCTACGAGCAGTACTTC,CAWSLLAYEQYF
TRBV6-1,TRBJ2-3,few,TRBD2,15,TGTGCCAGCAGAGAGCCGGGGGGAACCACAGATACGCAGTATTTT,CASREPGGTTDTQYF
TRBV7-9,TRBJ2-1,medium-sized,NA,11,TGTGCCAGCAGCCAGCACAATGAGCAGTTCTTC,CASSQHNEQFF
TRBV7-2,TRBJ1-3,many,NA,15,TGTGCCAGCAGCCTAGGTGGGGGAGCAGGAAACACCATATATTTT,CASSLGGGAGNTIYF
TRBV2,TRBJ2-1,many,NA,15,TGTGCCAGCAGTCCCGGTACGGGGGCTTCCAATGAGCAGTTCTTC,CASSPGTGASNEQFF
TRBV6-5,TRBJ1-1,many,NA,15,TGTGCCAGCAGTTACTCGGGAGGGGGAAGGACTGAAGCTTTCTTT,CASSYSGGGRTEAFF
TRBV7-3,TRBJ1-1,many,NA,15,TGTGCCAGCAGCTTAGGAGGGGCTCAGGGCACTGAAGCTTTCTTT,CASSLGGAQGTEAFF
TRBV7-3,TRBJ2-2,NA,NA,14,TGTGCCAGCAGCTTATCTGGGTCTACCGGGGAGCTGTTTTTT,CASSLSGSTGELFF
TRBV3-1,TRBJ1-5,NA,NA,16,TGTGCCAGCAGCCAAGGTAGGGGAAATAGCAATCAGCCCCAGCATTTT,CASSQGRGNSNQPQHF
TRBV7-3,TRBJ2-2,NA,TRBD2,15,TGTGCCAGCAGCCAGACTAGCGGGGACAACGGGGAGCTGTTTTTT,CASSQTSGDNGELFF
TRBV6-1,TRBJ1-5,NA,NA,16,TGTGCCAGCAGTGAAGTTCGAGGGTACGGAGATCAGCCCCAGCATTTT,CASSEVRGYGDQPQHF